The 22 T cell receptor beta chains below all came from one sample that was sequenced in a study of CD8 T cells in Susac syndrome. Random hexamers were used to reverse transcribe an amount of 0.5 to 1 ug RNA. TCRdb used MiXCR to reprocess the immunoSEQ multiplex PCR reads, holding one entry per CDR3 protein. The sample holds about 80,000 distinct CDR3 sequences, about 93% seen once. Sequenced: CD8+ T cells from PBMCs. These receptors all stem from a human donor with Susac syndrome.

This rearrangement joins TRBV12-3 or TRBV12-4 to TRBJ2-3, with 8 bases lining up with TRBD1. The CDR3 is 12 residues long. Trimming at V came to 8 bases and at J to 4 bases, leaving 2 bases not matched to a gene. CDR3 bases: TGTGCCAGCTCGGACAGGGCAGATACGCAGTATTTT. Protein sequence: CASSDRADTQYF.

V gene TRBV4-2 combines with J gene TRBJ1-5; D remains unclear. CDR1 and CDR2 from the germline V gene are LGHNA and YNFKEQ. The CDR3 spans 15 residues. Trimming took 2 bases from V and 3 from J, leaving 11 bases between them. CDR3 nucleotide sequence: TGTGCCAGCAGCCAATTTCAGCTCCTCAATCAGCCCCAGCATTTT. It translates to CASSQFQLLNQPQHF.

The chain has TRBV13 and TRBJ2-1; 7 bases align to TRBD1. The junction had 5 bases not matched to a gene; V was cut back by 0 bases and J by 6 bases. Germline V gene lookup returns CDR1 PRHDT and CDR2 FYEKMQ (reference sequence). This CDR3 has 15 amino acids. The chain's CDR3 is CASSLGLTGVNEQFF. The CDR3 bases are TGTGCCAGCAGCTTAGGCCTTACAGGGGTCAATGAGCAGTTCTTC.

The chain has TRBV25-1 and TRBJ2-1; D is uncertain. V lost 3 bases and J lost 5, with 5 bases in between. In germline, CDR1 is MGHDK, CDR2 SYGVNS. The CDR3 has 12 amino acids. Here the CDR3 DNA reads TGTGCCAGCAGTGACCCCCACAATGAGCAGTTCTTC. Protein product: CASSDPHNEQFF.

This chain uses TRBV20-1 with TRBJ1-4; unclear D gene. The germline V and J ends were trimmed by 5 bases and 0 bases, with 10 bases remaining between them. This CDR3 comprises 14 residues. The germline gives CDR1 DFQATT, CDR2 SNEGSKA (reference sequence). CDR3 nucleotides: TGCAGTGCTGCCGATCTTACAACTAATGAAAAACTGTTTTTT. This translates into CSAADLTTNEKLFF.

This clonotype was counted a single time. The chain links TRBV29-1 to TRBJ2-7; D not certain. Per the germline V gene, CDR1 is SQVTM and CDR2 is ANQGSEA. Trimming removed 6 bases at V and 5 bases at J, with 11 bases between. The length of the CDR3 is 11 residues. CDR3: CSVKLGNEQYF. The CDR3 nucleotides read TGCAGCGTGAAGCTAGGGAACGAGCAGTACTTC.

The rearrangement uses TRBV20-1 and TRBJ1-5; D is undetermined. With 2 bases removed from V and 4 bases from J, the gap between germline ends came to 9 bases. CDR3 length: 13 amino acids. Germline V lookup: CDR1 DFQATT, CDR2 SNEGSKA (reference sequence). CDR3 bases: TGCAGTGCTAGAAGGACGGGGAATCAGCCCCAGCATTTT. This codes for CSARRTGNQPQHF.

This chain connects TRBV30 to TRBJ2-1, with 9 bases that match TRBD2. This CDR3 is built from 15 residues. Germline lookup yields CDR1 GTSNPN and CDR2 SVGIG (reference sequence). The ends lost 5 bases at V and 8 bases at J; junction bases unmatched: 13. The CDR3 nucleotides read TGTGCCTGGTTAATTCGAGCGGGAGGTCTCGATGAGCAGTTCTTC. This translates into CAWLIRAGGLDEQFF.

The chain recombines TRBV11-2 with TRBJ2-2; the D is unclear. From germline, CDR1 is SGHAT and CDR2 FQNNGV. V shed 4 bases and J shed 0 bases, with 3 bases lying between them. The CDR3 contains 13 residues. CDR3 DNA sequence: TGTGCCAGCAGCTCGCCGAACACCGGGGAGCTGTTTTTT. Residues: CASSSPNTGELFF.

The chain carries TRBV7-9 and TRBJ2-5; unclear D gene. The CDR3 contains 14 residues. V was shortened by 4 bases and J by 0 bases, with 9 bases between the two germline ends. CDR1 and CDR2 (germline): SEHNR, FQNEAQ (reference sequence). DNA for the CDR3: TGTGCCAGCAGCTCAACTGAGGACCAAGAGACCCAGTACTTC. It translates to CASSSTEDQETQYF.

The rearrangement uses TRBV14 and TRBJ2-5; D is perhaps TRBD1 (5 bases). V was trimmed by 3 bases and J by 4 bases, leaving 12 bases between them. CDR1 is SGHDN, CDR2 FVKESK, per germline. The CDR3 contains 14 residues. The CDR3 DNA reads TGTGCCAGCAGCCAGCCAGGGTTTTCAGAGACCCAGTACTTC. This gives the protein CASSQPGFSETQYF.

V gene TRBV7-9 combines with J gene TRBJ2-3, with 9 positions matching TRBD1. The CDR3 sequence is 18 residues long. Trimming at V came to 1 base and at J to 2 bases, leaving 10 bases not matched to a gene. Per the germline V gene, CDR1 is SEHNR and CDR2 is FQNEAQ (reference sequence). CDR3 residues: CASSLGKTGTGFTDTQYF. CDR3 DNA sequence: TGTGCCAGCAGCTTAGGAAAGACCGGGACAGGGTTCACAGATACGCAGTATTTT.

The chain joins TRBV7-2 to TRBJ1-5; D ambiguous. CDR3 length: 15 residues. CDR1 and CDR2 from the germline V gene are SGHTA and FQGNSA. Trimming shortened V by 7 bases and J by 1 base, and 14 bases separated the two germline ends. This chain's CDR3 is CASKPWGGSNQPQHF. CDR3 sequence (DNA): TGTGCCAGCAAACCATGGGGAGGAAGCAATCAGCCCCAGCATTTT.

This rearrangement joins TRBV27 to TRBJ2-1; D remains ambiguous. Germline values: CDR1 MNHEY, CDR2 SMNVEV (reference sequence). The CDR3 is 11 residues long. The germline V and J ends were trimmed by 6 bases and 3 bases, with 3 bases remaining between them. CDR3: CASRYYNEQFF. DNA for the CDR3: TGTGCCAGCAGATACTACAATGAGCAGTTCTTC.

The CDR3 DNA sequence: TGTGCCTGGAGTGGTGAGGACCTCCGGGGGGAGACCCAGTACTTC. This sequence encodes CAWSGEDLRGETQYF. The chain employs TRBV30 and TRBJ2-5, with a weak D call TRBD2 (6 bases). The CDR3 extends over 15 amino acids. Trimming shortened V by 1 base and J by 5 bases, and 17 bases separated the two germline ends. CDR1 is GTSNPN and CDR2 is SVGIG in the germline V gene (reference sequence).

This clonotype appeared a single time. CDR3 residues: CSAWGQGLAGGPPTDTQYF. CDR3 DNA sequence: TGCAGTGCATGGGGACAGGGACTAGCGGGAGGGCCGCCCACAGATACGCAGTATTTT. This chain connects TRBV20-1 to TRBJ2-3; TRBD2 agrees at 16 bases. The CDR3 sequence is 19 residues long. The J segment lost 2 bases and the V segment lost 6 bases, leaving 14 bases of the junction unmatched. Germline-derived CDR1 and CDR2 are DFQATT and SNEGSKA (reference sequence).

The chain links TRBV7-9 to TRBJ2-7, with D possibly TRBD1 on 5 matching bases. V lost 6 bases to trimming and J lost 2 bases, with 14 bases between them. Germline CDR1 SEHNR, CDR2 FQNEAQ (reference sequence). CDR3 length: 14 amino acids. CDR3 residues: CASRPQGMAYEQYF. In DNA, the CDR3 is TGTGCCAGCAGGCCGCAGGGTATGGCCTACGAGCAGTACTTC.

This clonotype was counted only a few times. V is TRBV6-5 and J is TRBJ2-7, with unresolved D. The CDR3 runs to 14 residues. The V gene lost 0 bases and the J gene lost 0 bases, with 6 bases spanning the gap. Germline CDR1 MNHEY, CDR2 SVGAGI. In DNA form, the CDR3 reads TGTGCCAGCAGTTACTCCGGCGGCTCCTACGAGCAGTACTTC. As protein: CASSYSGGSYEQYF.

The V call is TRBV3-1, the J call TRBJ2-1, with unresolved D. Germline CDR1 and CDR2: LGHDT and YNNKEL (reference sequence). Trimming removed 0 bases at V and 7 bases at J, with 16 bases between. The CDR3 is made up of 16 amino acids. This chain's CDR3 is CASSQDWGHKRNEQFF. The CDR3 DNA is TGTGCCAGCAGCCAAGATTGGGGTCATAAACGGAATGAGCAGTTCTTC.

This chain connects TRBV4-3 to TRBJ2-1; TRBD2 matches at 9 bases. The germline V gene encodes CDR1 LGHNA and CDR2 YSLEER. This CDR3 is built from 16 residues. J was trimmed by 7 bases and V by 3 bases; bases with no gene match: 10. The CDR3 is CASSHDVAGVYNEQFF. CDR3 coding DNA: TGCGCCAGCAGCCACGACGTAGCGGGAGTATATAATGAGCAGTTCTTC.

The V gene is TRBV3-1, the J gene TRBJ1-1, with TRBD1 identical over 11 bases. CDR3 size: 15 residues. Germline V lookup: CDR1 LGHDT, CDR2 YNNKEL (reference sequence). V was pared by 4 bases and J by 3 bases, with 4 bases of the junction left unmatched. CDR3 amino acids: CASSLRDRGDTEAFF. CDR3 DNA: TGTGCCAGCAGCCTGCGGGACAGGGGGGACACTGAAGCTTTCTTT.

The CDR3 bases are TGTGCCAGCGACTCGGGCGAAAATCAGCCCCAGCATTTT. It is translated as CASDSGENQPQHF. The chain employs TRBV7-9 and TRBJ1-5; no clear D gene. In germline, CDR1 is SEHNR, CDR2 FQNEAQ (reference sequence). V lost 8 bases, J lost 4 bases, and 12 bases lay in between. This CDR3 spans 13 amino acids.